The table lists the clone carrying this T cell receptor (beta chain) with a few counts. As yet, its antigen is unknown. CDR3 length equals 12 residues. The V gene's germline CDR1 is SGHTA and CDR2 FQGNSA. J was trimmed by 7 bases and V by 6 bases; bases with no gene match: 5. The data derive from a study of cytomegalovirus exposure and HLA in healthy donors. Study-wide results and caveats: For cytomegalovirus status, the classifier reportedly gave diagnoses with high specificity and sensitivity. Among TCR sequences, most were rare, though some public TCRs appeared in many donors.

Vbeta (60) and Jbeta (13) primers were used in the PCR. The assay was immunoSEQ multiplex PCR, and TCRdb's table has in-frame clones only and misses some. The table has around 120,000 clones, roughly three fifths seen once; the top ten hold approximately 3.9%. The material sequenced was PBMCs. The TCR sequence derives from a man aged 30 to 45 in good health and CMV-seropositive. The genes are TRBV7-2 and TRBJ1-2; TRBD1 matches 7 bases. For the CDR3, the DNA is TGTGCCAGCAGGGCTGCAGGGGGTGGCTACACCTTC. Amino acid sequence: CASRAAGGGYTF.